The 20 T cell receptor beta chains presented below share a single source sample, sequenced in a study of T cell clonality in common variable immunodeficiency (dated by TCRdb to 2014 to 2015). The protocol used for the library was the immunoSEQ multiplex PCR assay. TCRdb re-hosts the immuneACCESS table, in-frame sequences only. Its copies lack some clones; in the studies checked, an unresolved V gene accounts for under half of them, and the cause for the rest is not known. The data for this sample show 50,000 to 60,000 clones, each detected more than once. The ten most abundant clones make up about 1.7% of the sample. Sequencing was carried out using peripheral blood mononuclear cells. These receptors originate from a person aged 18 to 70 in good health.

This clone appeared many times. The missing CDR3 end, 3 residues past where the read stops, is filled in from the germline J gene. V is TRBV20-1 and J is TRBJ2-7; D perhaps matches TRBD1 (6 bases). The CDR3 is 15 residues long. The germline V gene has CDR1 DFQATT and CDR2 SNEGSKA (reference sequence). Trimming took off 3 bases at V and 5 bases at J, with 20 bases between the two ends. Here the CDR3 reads CSASGNRVQSHEQYF. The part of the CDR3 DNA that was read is TGCAGTGCTAGTGGGAACAGGGTCCAGTCCCACGAG.

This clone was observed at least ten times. CDR3 bases read: TGTGCCAGCAGCCTGGGGGGGAACTCCTACGAG. Translation gives CASSLGGNSYE. The entire CDR3 sequence reads CASSLGGNSYEQYF. This rearrangement joins TRBV7-2 to TRBJ2-7; 7 nucleotides align to TRBD2. The CDR3 is cut off 3 residues early in the read; its end comes from the germline J gene. The CDR3 runs 14 residues. The V gene end was trimmed by 5 bases and the J gene end by 0 bases; junction bases not matched to a gene: 4. CDR1 and CDR2 from the germline V gene are SGHTA and FQGNSA.

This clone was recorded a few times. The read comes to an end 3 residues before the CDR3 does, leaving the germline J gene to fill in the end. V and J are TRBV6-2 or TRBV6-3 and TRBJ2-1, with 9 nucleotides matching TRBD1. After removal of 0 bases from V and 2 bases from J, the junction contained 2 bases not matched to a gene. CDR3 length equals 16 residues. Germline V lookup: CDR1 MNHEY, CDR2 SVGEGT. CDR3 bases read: TGTGCCAGCAGTTACTCCCGGGACAGGGCCTACAATGAG. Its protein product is CASSYSRDRAYNE. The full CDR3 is CASSYSRDRAYNEQFF.

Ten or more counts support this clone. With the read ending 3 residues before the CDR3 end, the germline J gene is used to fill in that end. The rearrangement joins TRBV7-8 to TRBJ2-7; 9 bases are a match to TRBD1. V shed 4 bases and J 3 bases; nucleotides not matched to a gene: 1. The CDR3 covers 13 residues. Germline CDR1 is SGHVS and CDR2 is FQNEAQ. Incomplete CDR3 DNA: TGTGCCAGCAGCTCGGACAGGGGCTACGAG. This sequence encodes CASSSDRGYE. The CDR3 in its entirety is CASSSDRGYEQYF. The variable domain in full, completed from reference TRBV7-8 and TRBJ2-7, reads GAGVSQSPRYKVAKRGQDVALRCDPISGHVSLFWYQQALGQGPEFLTYFQNEAQLDKSGLPSDRFFAERPEGSVSTLKIQRTQQEDSAVYLCASSSDRGYEQYFGPGTRLTVT.

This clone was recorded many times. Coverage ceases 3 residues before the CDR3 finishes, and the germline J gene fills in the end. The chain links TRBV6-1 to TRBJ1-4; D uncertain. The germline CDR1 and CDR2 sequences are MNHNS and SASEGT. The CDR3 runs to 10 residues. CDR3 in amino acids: CASSATRLFF. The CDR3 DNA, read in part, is TGTGCCAGCAGTGCTACTAGA.

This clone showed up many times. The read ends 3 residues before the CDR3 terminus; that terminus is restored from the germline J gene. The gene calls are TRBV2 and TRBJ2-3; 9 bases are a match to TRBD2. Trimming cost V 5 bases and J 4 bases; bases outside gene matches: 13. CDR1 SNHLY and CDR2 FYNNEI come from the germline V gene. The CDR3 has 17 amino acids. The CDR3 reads CASSPYSSGIRADTQYF. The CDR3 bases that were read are TGTGCCAGCAGTCCCTATTCTAGCGGGATAAGGGCAGATACG. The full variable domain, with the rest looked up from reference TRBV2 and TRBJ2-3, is EPEVTQTPSHQVTQMGQEVILRCVPISNHLYFYWYRQILGQKVEFLVSFYNNEISEKSEIFDDQFSVERPDGSNFTLKIRSTKLEDSAMYFCASSPYSSGIRADTQYFGPGTRLTVL.

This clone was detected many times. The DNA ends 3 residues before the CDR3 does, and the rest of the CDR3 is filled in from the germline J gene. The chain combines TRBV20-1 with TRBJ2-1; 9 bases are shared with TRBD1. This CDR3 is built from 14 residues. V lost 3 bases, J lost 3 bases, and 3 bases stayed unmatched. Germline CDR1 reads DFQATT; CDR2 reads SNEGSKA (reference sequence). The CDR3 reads CSASMGQGYNEQFF. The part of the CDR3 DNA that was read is TGCAGTGCTAGTATGGGACAGGGCTACAATGAG.

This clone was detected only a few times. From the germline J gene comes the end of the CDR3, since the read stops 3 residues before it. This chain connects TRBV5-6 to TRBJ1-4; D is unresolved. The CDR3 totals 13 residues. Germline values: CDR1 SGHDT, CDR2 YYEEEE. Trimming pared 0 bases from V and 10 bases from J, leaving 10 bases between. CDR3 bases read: TGTGCCAGCAGCTTGGGCACCGGTGGAAAA. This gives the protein CASSLGTGGK. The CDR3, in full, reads CASSLGTGGKLFF.

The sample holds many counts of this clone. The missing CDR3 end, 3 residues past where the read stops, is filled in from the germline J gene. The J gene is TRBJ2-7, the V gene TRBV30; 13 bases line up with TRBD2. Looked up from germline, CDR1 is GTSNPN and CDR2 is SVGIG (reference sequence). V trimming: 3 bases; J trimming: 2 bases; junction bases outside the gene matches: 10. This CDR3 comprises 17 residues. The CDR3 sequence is CAWSGVGGLAGTYEQYF. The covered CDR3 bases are TGTGCCTGGAGCGGGGTTGGGGGACTAGCGGGAACCTACGAG.

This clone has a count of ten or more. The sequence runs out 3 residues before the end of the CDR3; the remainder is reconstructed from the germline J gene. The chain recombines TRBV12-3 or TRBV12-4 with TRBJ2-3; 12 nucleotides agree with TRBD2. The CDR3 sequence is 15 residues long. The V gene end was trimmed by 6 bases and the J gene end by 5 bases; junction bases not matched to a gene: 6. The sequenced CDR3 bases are TGTGCCAGCAGCCTTCTAGCGGGAGGGGTAGATACG. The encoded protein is CASSLLAGGVDT. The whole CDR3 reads CASSLLAGGVDTQYF.

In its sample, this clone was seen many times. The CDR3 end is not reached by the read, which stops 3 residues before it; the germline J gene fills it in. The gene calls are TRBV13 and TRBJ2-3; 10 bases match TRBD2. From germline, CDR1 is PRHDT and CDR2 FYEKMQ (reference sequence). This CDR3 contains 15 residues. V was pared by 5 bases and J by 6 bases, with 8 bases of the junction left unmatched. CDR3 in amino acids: CASSPRSGLADTQYF. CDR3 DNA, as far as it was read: TGTGCCAGCAGCCCTCGGTCGGGACTAGCGGATACG.

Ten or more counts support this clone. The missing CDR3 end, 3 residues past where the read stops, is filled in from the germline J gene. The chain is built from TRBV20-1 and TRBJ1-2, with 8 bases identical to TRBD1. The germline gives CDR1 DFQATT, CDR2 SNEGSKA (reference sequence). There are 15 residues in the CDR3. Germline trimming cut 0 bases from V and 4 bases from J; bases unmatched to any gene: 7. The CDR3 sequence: CSARDVGQGTYGYTF. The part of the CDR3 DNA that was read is TGCAGTGCTAGAGATGTCGGACAGGGTACCTATGGC.

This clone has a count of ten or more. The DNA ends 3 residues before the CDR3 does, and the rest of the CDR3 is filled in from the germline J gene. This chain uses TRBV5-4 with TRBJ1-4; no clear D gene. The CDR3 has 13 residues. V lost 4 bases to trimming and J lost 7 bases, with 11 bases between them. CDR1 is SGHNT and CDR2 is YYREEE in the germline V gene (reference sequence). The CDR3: CASSAGYTEKLFF. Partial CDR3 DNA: TGTGCCAGCAGCGCGGGATATACTGAAAAA.

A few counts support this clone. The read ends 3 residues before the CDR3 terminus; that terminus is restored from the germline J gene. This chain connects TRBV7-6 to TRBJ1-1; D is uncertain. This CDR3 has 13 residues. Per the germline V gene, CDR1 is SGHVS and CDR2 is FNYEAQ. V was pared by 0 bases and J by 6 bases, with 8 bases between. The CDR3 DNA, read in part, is TGTGCCAGCAGCTTAGCCGGGGTGGCTGAA. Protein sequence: CASSLAGVAE. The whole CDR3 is CASSLAGVAEAFF.

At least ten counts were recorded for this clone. The covered CDR3 bases are TGCAGTGCTAGTCGTTCGAGCGGGAGATTACCAGATACG. Translating it yields CSASRSSGRLPDT. The whole CDR3 protein reads CSASRSSGRLPDTQYF. The J gene is TRBJ2-3, the V gene TRBV20-1; 8 bases fit TRBD2. The read stops 3 residues short of the end of the CDR3; the missing end is completed from the germline J gene. CDR3 length equals 16 residues. Germline V gene data show CDR1 as DFQATT and CDR2 as SNEGSKA (reference sequence). The J segment lost 4 bases and the V segment lost 3 bases, leaving 12 bases of the junction unmatched.

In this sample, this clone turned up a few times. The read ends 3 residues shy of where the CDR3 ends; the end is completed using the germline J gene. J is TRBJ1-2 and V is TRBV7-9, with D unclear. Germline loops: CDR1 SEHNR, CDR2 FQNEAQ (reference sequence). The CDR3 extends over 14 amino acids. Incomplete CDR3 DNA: TGTGCCAGCAGCGAGGGTTTTGGAACCTACGAC. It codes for CASSEGFGTYD. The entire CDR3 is CASSEGFGTYDYTF. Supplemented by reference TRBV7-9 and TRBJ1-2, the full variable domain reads DTGVSQNPRHKITKRGQNVTFRCDPISEHNRLYWYRQTLGQGPEFLTYFQNEAQLEKSRLLSDRFSAERPKGSFSTLEIQRTEQGDSAMYLCASSEGFGTYDYTFGSGTRLTVV.

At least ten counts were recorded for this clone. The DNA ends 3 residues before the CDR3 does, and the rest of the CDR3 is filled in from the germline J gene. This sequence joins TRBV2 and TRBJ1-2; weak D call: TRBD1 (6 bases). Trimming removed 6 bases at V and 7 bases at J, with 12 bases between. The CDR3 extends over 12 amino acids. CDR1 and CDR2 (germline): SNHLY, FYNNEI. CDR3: CASRATGFGYTF. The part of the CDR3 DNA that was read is TGTGCCAGCAGAGCCACAGGGTTTGGC.

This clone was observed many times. CDR3 region: CASSLGLAGATQYF. The sequenced part of the CDR3 DNA is TGTGCCAGCAGTTTGGGACTAGCGGGGGCTACG. The chain uses TRBV12-3 or TRBV12-4 and TRBJ2-3; 14 bases line up with TRBD2. The DNA ends 3 residues before the CDR3 does, and the rest of the CDR3 is filled in from the germline J gene. The CDR3 consists of 14 residues. The trim removed 3 bases at V and 8 bases at J, leaving 1 base unmatched.

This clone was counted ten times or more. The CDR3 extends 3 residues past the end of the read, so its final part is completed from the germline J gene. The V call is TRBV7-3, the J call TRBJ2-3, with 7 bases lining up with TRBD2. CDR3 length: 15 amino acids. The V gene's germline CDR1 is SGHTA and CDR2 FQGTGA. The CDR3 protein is CASSSAGEREETQYF. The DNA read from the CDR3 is TGTGCCAGCAGCTCCGCTGGGGAGCGGGAAGAGACG. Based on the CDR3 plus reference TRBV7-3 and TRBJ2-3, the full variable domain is GAGVSQTPSNKVTEKGKYVELRCDPISGHTALYWYRQSLGQGPEFLIYFQGTGAADDSGLPNDRFFAVRPEGSVSTLKIQRTERGDSAVYLCASSSAGEREETQYFGPGTRLTVL.

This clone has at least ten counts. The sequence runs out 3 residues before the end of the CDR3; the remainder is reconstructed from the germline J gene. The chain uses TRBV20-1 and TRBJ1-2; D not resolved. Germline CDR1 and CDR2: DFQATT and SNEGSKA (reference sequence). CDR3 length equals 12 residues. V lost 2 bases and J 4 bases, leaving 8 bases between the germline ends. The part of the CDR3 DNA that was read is TGCAGTGCTAGATTTCGTCCCTATGGC. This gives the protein CSARFRPYG. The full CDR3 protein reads CSARFRPYGYTF.